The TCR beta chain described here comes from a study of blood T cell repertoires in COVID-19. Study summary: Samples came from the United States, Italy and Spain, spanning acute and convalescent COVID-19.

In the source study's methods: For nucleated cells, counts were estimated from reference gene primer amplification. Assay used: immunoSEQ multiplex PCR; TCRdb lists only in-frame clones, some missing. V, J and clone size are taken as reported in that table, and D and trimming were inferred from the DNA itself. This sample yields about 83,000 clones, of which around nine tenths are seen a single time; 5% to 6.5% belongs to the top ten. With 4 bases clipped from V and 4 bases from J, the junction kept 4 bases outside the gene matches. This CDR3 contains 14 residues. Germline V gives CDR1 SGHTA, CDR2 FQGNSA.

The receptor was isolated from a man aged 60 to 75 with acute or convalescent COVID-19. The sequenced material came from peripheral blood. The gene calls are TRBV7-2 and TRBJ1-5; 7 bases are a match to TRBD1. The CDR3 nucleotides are TGTGCCAGCAGCTCCACAGGGGATAATCAGCCCCAGCATTTT. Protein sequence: CASSSTGDNQPQHF.